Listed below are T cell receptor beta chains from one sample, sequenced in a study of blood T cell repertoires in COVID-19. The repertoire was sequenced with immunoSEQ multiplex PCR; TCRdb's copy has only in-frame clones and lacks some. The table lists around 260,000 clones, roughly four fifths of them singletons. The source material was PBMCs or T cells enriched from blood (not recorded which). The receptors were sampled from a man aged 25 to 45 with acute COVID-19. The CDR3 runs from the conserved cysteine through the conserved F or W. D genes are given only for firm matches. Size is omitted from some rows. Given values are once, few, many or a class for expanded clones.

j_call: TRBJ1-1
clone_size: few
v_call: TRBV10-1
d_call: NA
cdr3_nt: TGCGCCAGCAGTGAGTCGAGGCGGATGAACACTGAAGCTTTCTTT
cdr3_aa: CASSESRRMNTEAFF

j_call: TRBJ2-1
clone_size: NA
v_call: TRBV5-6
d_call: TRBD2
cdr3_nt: TGTGCCAGCAGCTCTTGGGGGACTAGCGATAATGAGCAGTTCTTC
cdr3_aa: CASSSWGTSDNEQFF

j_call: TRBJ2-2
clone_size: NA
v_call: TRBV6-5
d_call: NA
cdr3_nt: TGTGCCAGCAGGACTAGTCACACCGGGGAGCTGTTTTTT
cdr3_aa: CASRTSHTGELFF

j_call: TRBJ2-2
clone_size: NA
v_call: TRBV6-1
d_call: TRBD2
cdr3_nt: TGTGCCAGCAGTGCCCTGACTAGCGGGAGATCGAACACCGGGGAGCTGTTTTTT
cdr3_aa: CASSALTSGRSNTGELFF

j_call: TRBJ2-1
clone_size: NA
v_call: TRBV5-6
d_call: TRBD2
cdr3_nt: TGTGCCAGCAGCTTTAGACCGATGGGGGGGTACTACAATGAGCAGTTCTTC
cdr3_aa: CASSFRPMGGYYNEQFF

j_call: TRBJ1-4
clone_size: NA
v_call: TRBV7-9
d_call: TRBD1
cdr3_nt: TGTGCCAGCAGCCCTGATACCGGACAGGGGTCTTGGGAAAAACTGTTTTTT
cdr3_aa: CASSPDTGQGSWEKLFF

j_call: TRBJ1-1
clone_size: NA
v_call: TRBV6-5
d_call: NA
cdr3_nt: TGTGCCAGCAGGGGGACTGCGAACACTGAAGCTTTCTTT
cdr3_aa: CASRGTANTEAFF

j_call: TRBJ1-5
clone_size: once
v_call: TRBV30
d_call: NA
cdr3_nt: TGTGCCTGGAGAAAAGAACGGAACGAAGAGGATCAGCCCCAGCATTTT
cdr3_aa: CAWRKERNEEDQPQHF

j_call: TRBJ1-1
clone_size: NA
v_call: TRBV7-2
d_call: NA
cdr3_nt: TGTGCCAGCAGCTTAGCACGGACAGAAACTTTCTTT
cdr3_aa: CASSLARTETFF

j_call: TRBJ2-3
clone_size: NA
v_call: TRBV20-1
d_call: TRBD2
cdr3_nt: TGCAGTGCTAGAAACGGGACTAGCAGATATTTT
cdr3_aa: CSARNGTSRYF

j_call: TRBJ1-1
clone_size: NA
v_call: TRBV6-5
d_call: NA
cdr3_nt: TGTGCCAGCAAACAGGGAGCTGAAGCTTTCTTT
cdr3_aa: CASKQGAEAFF

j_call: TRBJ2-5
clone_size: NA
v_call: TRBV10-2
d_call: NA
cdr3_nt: TGCGCCAGCAGTGTAGCGGACATCCAAGAGACCCAGTACTTC
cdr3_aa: CASSVADIQETQYF

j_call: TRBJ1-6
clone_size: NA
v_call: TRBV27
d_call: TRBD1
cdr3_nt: TGTGCCTGCGGGACAGGGAGTTCCTATAATTCACCCCTCCACTTT
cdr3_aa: CACGTGSSYNSPLHF

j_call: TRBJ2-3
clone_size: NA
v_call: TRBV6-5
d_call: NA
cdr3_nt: TGTGCCAGCAGAAGAGGAGGAGGAGATACGCAGTATTTT
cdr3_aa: CASRRGGGDTQYF

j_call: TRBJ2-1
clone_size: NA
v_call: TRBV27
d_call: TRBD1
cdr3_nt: TGTGCCAGCAGTTTAGGGTTCGGACAGGGGGGTGAGCAGTTCTTC
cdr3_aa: CASSLGFGQGGEQFF

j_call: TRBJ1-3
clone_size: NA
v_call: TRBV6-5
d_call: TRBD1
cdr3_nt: TGTGCCAGCAGTTTAACGGGACAGGGGGCGGAAAACACCATATATTTT
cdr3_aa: CASSLTGQGAENTIYF

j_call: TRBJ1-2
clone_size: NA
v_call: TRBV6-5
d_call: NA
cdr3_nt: TGTGCCAGCACCAGGGATGGAAATGGCTACACCTTC
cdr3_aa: CASTRDGNGYTF

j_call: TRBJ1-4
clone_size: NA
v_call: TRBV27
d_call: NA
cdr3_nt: TGTGCCAGCAGTTTGGTGACACACGGAGGGGAAAAACTGTTTTTT
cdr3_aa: CASSLVTHGGEKLFF

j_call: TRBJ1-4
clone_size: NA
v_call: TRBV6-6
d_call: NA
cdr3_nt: TGTGCCAGCAGTTCGGCCGGCGGAGAAAAACTGTTTTTT
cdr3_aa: CASSSAGGEKLFF

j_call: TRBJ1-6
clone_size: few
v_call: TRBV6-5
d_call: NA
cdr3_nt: TGTGCCAGCAGTTACCGCGTGAATTCACCCCTCCACTTT
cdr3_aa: CASSYRVNSPLHF

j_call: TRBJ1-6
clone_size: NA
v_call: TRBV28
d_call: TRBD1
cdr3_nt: TGTGCCAGCAGTCTGACAGGGTATAATTCACCCCTCCACTTT
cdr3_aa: CASSLTGYNSPLHF

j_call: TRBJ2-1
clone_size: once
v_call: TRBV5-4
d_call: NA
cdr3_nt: TGTGCCAGCAGTCTGGGTACCGGGACAAAAACCCCTCCTTCCTACAATGAGCAGTTCTTC
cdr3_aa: CASSLGTGTKTPPSYNEQFF

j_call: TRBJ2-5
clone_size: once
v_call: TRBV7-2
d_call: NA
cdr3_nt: TGTGCCAGCAGCCTGAATTTTGGTAGCGGTCAAGAGACCCAGTACTTC
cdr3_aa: CASSLNFGSGQETQYF

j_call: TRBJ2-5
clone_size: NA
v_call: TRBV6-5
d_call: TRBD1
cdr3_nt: TGTGCCAGCAGAAAACAGGGGGCCGGAGAAGGGGCCCAGTACTTC
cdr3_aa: CASRKQGAGEGAQYF

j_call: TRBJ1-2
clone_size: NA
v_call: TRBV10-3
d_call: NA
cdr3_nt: TGTGCCATCGGCGGGGACAACTATGGCTACACCTTC
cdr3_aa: CAIGGDNYGYTF

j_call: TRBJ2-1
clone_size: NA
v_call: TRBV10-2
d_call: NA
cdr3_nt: TGCGCCAGCAAGTGGGGGGGGCTCTTGAATGAGCAGTTCTTC
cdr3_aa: CASKWGGLLNEQFF

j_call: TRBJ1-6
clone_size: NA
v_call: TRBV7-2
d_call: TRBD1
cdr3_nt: TGTGCCAGCAGCTTAGAGGGACAGGGAGGCTCACCCCTCCACTTT
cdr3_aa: CASSLEGQGGSPLHF

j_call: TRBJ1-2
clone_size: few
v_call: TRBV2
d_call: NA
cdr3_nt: TGTGCCAGCAGTGAGGTTGGGCAGCTCTATGGCTACACCTTC
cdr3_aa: CASSEVGQLYGYTF

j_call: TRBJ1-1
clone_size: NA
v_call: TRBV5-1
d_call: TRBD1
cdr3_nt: TGCGCCAGCAGCTTGGGACAGGGGGATTGGAACACTGAAGCTTTCTTT
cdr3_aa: CASSLGQGDWNTEAFF

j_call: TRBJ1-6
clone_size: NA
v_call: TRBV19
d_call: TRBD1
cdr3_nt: TGTGCCAGTAGTCCAGGACAGGCTGGCTCCTATAATTCACCCCTCCACTTT
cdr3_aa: CASSPGQAGSYNSPLHF

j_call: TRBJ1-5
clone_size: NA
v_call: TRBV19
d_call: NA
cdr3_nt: TGTGCCAGTAGGACCGGCCGGGACACCTATAGCAATCAGCCCCAGCATTTT
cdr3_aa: CASRTGRDTYSNQPQHF

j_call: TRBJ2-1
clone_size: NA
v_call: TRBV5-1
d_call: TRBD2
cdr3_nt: TGTGCCAGCAGCTTGGCACTAGCGGGAGACCAGGAGCAGTTCTTC
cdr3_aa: CASSLALAGDQEQFF

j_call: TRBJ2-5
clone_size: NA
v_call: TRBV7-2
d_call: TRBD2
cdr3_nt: TGTGCCAGCAGCTTAGCGCGGGGACTAGGAGGGACCCAGTACTTC
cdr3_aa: CASSLARGLGGTQYF

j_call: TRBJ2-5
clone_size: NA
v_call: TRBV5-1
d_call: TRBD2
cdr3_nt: TGTGCCAGCAGCTTGGCGCTAGCGGGAATCGTACAAGAGACCCAGTACTTC
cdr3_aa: CASSLALAGIVQETQYF

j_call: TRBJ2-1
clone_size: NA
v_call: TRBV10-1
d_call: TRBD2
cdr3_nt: TGCGCCAGCAATCAGGGACTAGCAGGCTCCTACAATGAGCAGTTCTTC
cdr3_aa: CASNQGLAGSYNEQFF

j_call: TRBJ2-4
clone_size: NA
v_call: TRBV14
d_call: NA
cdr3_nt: TGTGCCAGCAGCCAACAGGGGTTTGGAAACATTCAGTACTTC
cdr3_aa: CASSQQGFGNIQYF

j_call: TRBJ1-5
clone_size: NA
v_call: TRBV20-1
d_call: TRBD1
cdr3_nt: TGCAGTGCTAGTACCGGGCTGGACAGGAATCAGCCCCAGCATTTT
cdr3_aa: CSASTGLDRNQPQHF

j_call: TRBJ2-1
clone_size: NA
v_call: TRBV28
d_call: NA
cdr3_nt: TGTGCCAGCAGTTCCCCGATATCGCGGCGGGGTGAGCAGTTCTTC
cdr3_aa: CASSSPISRRGEQFF

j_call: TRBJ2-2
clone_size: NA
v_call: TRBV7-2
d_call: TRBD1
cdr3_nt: TGTGCCAGCAGCGTGACAGGGGGCATGGCGGCCGGGGAGCTGTTTTTT
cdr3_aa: CASSVTGGMAAGELFF

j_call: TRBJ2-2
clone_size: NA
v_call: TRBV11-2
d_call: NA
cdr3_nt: TGTGCCAGCAGCTTCGGCGGGGAGCTGTTTTTT
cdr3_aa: CASSFGGELFF

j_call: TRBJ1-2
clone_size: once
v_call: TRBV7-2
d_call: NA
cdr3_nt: TGTGCCAGCAGCTTAAAAGGGGCGGGAGGCTACACCTTC
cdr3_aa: CASSLKGAGGYTF

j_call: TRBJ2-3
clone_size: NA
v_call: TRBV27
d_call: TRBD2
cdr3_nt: TGTGCCAGCGGGTATAGCGGGAGAGGGGATACGCAGTATTTT
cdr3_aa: CASGYSGRGDTQYF